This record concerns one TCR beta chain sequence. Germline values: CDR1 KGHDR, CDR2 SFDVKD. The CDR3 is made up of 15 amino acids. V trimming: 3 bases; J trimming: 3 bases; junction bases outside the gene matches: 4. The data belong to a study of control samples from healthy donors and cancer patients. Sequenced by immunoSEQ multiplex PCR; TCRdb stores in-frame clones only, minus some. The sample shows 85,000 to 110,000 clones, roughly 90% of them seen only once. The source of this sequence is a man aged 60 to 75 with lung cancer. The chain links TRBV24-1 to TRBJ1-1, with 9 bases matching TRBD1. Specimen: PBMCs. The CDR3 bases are TGTGCCACCAGTGATATACAGGGGGCCGACACTGAAGCTTTCTTT. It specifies CATSDIQGADTEAFF.